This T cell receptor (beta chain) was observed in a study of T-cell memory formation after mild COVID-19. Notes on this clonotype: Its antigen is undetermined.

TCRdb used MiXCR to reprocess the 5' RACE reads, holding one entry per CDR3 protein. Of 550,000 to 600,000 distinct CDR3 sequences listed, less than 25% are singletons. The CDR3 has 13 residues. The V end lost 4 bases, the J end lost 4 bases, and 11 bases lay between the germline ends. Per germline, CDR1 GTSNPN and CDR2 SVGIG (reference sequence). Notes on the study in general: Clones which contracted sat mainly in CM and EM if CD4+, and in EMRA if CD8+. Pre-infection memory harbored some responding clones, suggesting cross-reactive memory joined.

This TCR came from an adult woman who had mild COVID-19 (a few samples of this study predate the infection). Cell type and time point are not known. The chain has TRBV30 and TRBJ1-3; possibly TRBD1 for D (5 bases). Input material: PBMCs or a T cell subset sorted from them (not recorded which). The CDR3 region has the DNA TGTGCCTGGAATAGGGGAGACGGAAACACCATATATTTT. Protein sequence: CAWNRGDGNTIYF. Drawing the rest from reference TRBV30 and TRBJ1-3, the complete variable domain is SQTIHQWPATLVQPVGSPLSLECTVEGTSNPNLYWYRQAAGRGLQLLFYSVGIGQISSEVPQNLSASRPQDRQFILSSKKLLLSDSGFYLCAWNRGDGNTIYFGEGSWLTVV.